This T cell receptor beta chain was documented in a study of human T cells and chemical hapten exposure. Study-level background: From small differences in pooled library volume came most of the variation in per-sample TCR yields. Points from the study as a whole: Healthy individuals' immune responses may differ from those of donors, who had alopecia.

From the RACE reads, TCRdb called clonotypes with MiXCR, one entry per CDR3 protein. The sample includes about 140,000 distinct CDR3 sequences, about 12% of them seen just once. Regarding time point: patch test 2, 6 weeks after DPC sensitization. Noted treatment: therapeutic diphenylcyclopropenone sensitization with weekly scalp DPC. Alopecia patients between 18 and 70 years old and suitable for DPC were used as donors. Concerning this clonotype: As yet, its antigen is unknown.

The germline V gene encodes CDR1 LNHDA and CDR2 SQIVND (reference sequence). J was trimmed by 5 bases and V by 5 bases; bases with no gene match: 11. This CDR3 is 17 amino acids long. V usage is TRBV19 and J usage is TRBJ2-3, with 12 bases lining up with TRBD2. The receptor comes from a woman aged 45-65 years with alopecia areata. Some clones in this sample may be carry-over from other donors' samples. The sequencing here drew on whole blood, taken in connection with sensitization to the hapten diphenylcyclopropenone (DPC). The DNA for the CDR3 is TGTGCCAGTAGTGGGTCTAGCGGGAGGGCCAAGCAAGATACGCAGTATTTT. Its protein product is CASSGSSGRAKQDTQYF.